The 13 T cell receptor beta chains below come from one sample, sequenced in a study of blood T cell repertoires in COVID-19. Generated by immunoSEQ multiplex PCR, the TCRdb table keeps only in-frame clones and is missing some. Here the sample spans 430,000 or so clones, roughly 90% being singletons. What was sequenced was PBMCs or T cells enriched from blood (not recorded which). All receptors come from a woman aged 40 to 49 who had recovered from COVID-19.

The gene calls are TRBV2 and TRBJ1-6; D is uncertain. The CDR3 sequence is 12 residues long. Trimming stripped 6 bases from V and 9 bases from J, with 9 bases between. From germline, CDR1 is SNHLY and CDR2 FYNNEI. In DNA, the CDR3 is TGTGCCAGCAGGGCGACGGGTTCACCCCTCCACTTT. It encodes CASRATGSPLHF.

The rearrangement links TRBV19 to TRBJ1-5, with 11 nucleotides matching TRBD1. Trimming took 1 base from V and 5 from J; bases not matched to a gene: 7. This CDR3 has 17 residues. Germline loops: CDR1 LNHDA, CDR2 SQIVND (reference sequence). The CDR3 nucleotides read TGTGCCAGTAGTATAGGGACTCGGGGACAGGGGGATCAGCCCCAGCATTTT. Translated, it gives CASSIGTRGQGDQPQHF.

CDR3 DNA sequence: TGTGCCACCAGTGATTTTATAAGCGGGAGGGTATATGAGCAGTTCTTC. This encodes CATSDFISGRVYEQFF. This rearrangement joins TRBV24-1 to TRBJ2-1, with 10 positions matching TRBD2. Germline CDR1 reads KGHDR; CDR2 reads SFDVKD. The CDR3 loop spans 16 amino acids. V shed 1 base, J shed 8 bases, and the junction held 7 bases outside the gene matches.

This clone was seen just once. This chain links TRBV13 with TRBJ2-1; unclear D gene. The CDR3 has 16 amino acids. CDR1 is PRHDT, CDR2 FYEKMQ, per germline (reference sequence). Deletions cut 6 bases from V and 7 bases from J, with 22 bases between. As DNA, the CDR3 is TGTGCCAGCAGTTTTCCGCCTCGTTTGATCGGGAATGAGCAGTTCTTC. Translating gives CASSFPPRLIGNEQFF.

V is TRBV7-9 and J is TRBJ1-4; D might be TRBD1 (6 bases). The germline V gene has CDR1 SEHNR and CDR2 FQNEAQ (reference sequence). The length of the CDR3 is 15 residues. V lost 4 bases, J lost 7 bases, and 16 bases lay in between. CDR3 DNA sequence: TGTGCCAGCAGCTCTACAGGGCATCTAGGTGAAAAACTGTTTTTT. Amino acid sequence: CASSSTGHLGEKLFF.

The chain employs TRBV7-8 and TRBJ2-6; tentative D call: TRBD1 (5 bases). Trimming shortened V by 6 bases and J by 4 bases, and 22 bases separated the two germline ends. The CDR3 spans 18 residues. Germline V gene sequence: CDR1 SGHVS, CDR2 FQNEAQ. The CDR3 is CASRPTGTLGSGANVLTF. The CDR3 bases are TGTGCCAGCAGGCCAACAGGCACTTTGGGGTCAGGGGCCAACGTCCTGACTTTC.

The CDR3 DNA follows: TGTGCCAGCAGCGCGGGGACAGGGGGCGCCTTTGGCTACACCTTC. Encoded protein: CASSAGTGGAFGYTF. V usage is TRBV7-6 and J usage is TRBJ1-2; 12 nucleotides match TRBD1. The CDR3 extends over 15 amino acids. Looked up from germline, CDR1 is SGHVS and CDR2 is FNYEAQ. V lost 5 bases and J lost 7; bases outside the gene matches: 8.

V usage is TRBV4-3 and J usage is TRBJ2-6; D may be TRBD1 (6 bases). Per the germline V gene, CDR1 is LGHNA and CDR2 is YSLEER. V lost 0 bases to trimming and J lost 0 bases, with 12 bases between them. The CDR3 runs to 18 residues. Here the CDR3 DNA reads TGCGCCAGCAGCCAAGATGGGGGCGGTTACTCTGGGGCCAACGTCCTGACTTTC. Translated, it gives CASSQDGGGYSGANVLTF.

CDR3 protein: CAFGQPKETQYF. For the CDR3, the DNA is TGTGCCTTTGGACAGCCGAAAGAGACCCAGTACTTC. The rearrangement uses TRBV30 and TRBJ2-5; tentative D call: TRBD1 (6 bases). V shed 7 bases and J shed 3 bases, with 12 bases lying between them. Germline V gene data show CDR1 as GTSNPN and CDR2 as SVGIG (reference sequence). This CDR3 is built from 12 residues.

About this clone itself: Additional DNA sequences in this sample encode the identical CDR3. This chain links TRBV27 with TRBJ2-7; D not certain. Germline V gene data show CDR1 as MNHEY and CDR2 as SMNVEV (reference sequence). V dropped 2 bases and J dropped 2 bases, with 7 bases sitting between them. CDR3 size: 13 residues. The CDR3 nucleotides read TGTGCCAGCAGTTTAGGCCCCGCCTACGAGCAGTACTTC. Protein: CASSLGPAYEQYF.

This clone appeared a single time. Here the CDR3 DNA reads TGTGCCAGCAGCTTGGTTGGTTTGCAGGGTACCTCTGGAAACACCATATATTTT. It encodes CASSLVGLQGTSGNTIYF. The chain uses TRBV5-4 and TRBJ1-3; D may be TRBD1 (5 bases). The CDR3 length is 18 residues. V was cut by 0 bases and J by 0 bases, with 16 bases left in between. Germline V lookup: CDR1 SGHNT, CDR2 YYREEE (reference sequence).

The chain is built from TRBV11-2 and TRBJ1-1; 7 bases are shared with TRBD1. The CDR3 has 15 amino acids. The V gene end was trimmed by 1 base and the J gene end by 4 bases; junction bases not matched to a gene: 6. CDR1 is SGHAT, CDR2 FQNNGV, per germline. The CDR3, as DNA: TGTGCCAGCAGCTTAGCGGGACAGTGGGTCACTGAAGCTTTCTTT. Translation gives CASSLAGQWVTEAFF.

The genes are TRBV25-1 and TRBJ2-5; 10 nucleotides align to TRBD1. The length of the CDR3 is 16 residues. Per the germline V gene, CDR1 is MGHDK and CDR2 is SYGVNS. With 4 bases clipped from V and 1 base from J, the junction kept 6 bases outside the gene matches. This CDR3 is CASSVPGTGVQETQYF. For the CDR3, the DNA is TGTGCCAGCAGTGTCCCCGGGACAGGGGTCCAAGAGACCCAGTACTTC. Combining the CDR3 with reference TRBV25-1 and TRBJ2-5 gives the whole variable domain EADIYQTPRYLVIGTGKKITLECSQTMGHDKMYWYQQDPGMELHLIHYSYGVNSTEKGDLSSESTVSRIRTEHFPLTLESARPSHTSQYLCASSVPGTGVQETQYFGPGTRLLVL.